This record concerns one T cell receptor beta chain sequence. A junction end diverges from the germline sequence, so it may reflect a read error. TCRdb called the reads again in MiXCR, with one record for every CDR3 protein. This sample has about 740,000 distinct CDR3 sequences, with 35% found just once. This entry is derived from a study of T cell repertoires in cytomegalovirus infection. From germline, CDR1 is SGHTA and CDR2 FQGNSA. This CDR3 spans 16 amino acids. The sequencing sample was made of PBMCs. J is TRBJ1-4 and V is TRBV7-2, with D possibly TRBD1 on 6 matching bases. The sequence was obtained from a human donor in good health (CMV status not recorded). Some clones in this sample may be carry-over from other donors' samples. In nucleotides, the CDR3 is TGTGCAAGCAGCGTACAGGGATCTCTGGGGAGGGAAAAACTGTTTTTT. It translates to CASSVQGSLGREKLFF.